Detailed here is one T cell receptor (beta chain). Germline-derived CDR1 and CDR2 are MNHEY and SMNVEV (reference sequence). This CDR3 has 16 amino acids. Trimming took 1 base from V and 4 from J, leaving 16 bases between them. Under the authors' procedure: Amplification of reference gene primers was used by the study to estimate nucleated cell counts. Here immunoSEQ multiplex PCR was the method, and the copy in TCRdb shows in-frame clones only, minus some. V, J and clone size were drawn from that table, and D and trimming were deduced from the DNA. The sample includes about 15,000 clones, more than 70% of them seen just once. This specimen comes from a study of blood T cell repertoires in COVID-19.

Specimen: peripheral blood. This TCR derives from a human donor in a cohort sampled during active COVID-19. This chain connects TRBV27 to TRBJ1-2; D might be TRBD1 (6 bases). CDR3 DNA sequence: TGTGCCAGCAGTTTATTCGGCGGCAGGGGAGCCTATGGCTACACCTTC. It translates to CASSLFGGRGAYGYTF.